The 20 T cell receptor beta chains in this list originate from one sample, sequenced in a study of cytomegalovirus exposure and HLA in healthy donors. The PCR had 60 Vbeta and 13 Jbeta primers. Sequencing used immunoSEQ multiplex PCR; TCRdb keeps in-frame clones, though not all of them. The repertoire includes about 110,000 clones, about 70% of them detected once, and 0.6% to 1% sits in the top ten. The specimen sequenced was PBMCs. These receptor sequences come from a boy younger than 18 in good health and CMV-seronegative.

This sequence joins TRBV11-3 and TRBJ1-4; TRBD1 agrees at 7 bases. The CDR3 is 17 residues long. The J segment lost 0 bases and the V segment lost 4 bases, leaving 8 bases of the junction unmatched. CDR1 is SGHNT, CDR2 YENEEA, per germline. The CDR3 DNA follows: TGTGCCAGCAGCTCCCCTGACAGGGAACCAACTAATGAAAAACTGTTTTTT. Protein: CASSSPDREPTNEKLFF. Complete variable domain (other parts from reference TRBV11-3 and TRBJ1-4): EAGVVQSPRYKIIEKKQPVAFWCNPISGHNTLYWYLQNLGQGPELLIRYENEEAVDDSQLPKDRFSAERLKGVDSTLKIQPAELGDSAVYLCASSSPDREPTNEKLFFGSGTQLSVL.

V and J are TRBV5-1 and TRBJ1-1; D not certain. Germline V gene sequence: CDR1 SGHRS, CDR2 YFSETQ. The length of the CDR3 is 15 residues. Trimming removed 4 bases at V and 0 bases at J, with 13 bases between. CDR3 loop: CASSVHWAMNTEAFF. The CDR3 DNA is TGCGCCAGCAGCGTTCACTGGGCAATGAACACTGAAGCTTTCTTT. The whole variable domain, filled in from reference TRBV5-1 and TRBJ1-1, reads KAGVTQTPRYLIKTRGQQVTLSCSPISGHRSVSWYQQTPGQGLQFLFEYFSETQRNKGNFPGRFSGRQFSNSRSEMNVSTLELGDSALYLCASSVHWAMNTEAFFGQGTRLTVV.

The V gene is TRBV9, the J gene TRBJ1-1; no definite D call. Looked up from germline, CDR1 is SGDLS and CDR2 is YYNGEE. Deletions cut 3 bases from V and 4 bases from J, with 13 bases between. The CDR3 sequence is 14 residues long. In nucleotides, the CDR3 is TGTGCCAGCAGCGCGGCGGGGTTGGGCACTGAAGCTTTCTTT. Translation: CASSAAGLGTEAFF.

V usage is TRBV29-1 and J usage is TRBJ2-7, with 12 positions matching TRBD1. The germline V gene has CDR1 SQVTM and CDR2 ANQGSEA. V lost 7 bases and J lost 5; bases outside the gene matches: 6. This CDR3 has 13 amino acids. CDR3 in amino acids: CSAAGTGGDEQYF. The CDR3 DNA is TGCAGCGCCGCCGGGACAGGGGGCGACGAGCAGTACTTC.

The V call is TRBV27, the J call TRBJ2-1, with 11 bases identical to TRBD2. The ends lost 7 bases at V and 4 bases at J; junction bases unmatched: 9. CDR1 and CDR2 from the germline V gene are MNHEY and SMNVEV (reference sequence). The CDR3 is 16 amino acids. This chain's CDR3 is CASKTIAGGDYNEQFF. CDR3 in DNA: TGTGCCAGCAAAACTATAGCGGGAGGGGATTACAATGAGCAGTTCTTC.

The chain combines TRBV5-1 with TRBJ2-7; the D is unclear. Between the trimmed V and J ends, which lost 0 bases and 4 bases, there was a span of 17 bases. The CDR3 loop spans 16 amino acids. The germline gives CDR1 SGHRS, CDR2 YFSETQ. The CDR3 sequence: CASSLDGRRSTYEQYF. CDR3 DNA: TGCGCCAGCAGCTTGGATGGCCGACGGAGTACTTACGAGCAGTACTTC. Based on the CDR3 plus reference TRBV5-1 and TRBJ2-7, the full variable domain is KAGVTQTPRYLIKTRGQQVTLSCSPISGHRSVSWYQQTPGQGLQFLFEYFSETQRNKGNFPGRFSGRQFSNSRSEMNVSTLELGDSALYLCASSLDGRRSTYEQYFGPGTRLTVT.

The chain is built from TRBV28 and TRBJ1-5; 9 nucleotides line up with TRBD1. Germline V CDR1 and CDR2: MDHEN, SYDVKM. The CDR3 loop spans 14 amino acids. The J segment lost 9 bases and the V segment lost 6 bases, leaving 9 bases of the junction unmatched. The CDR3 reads CASRRQGGGAPQHF. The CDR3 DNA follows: TGTGCCAGCAGGCGACAGGGGGGGGGTGCGCCCCAGCATTTT.

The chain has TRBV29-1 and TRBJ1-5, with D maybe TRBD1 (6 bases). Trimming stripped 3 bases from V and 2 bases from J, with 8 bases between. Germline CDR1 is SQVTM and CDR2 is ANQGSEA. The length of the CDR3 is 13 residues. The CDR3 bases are TGCAGCGTTGATGAGGGGGGCAATCAGCCCCAGCATTTT. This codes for CSVDEGGNQPQHF.

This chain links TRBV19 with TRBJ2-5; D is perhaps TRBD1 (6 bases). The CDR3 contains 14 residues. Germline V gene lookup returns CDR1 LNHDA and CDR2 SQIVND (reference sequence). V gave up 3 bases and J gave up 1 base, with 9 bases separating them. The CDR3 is CASSMARGQETQYF. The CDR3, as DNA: TGTGCCAGTAGTATGGCCAGGGGCCAAGAGACCCAGTACTTC.

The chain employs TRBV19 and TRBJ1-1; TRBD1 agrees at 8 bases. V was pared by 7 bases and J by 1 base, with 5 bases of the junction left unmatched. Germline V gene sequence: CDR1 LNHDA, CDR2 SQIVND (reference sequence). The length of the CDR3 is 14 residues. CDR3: CASTTGQGNTEAFF. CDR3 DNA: TGTGCCAGTACCACCGGACAGGGGAACACTGAAGCTTTCTTT.

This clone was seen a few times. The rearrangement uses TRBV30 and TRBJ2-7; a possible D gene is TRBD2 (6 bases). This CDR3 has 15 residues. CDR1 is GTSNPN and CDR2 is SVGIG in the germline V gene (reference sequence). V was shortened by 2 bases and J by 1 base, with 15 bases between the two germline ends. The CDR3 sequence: CAWSRGGTGSYEQYF. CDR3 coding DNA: TGTGCCTGGAGTCGTGGCGGGACTGGGTCCTACGAGCAGTACTTC.

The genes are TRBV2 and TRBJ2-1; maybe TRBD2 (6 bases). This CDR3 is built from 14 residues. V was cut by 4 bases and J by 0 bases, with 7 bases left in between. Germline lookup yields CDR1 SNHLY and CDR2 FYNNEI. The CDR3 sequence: CASSGDFSYNEQFF. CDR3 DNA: TGTGCCAGCAGTGGGGACTTCTCCTACAATGAGCAGTTCTTC.

CDR3 in DNA: TGTGCCAGCAGCCCAGATAAGAGGCCCAATCAGCCCCAGCATTTT. This encodes CASSPDKRPNQPQHF. This sequence joins TRBV7-9 and TRBJ1-5; D gene ambiguous. Germline CDR1 and CDR2: SEHNR and FQNEAQ (reference sequence). V dropped 5 bases and J dropped 3 bases, with 14 bases sitting between them. The CDR3 contains 15 residues.

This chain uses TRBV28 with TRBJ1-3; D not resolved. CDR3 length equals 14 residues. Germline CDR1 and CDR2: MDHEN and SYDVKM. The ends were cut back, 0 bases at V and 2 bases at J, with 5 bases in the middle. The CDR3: CASSLWQTGNTIYF. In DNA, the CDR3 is TGTGCCAGCAGTTTATGGCAGACTGGAAACACCATATATTTT.

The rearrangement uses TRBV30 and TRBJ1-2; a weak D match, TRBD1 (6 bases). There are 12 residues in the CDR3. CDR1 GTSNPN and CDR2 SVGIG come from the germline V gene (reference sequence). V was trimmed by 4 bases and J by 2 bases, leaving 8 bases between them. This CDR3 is CAWTTGNYGYTF. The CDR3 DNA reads TGTGCCTGGACTACAGGGAACTATGGCTACACCTTC. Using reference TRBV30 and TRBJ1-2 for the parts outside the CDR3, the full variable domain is SQTIHQWPATLVQPVGSPLSLECTVEGTSNPNLYWYRQAAGRGLQLLFYSVGIGQISSEVPQNLSASRPQDRQFILSSKKLLLSDSGFYLCAWTTGNYGYTFGSGTRLTVV.

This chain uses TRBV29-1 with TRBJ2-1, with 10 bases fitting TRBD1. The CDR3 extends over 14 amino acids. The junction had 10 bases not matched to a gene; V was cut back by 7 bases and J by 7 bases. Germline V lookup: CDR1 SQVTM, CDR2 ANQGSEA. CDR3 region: CSAWTGQGLNEQFF. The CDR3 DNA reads TGCAGCGCCTGGACGGGACAGGGGTTAAATGAGCAGTTCTTC.

The CDR3 bases are TGTGCCACCAGCAGGCCCGGACAGGGTGGGAAGCAGTACTTC. Protein: CATSRPGQGGKQYF. The V call is TRBV15, the J call TRBJ2-7; 8 bases are shared with TRBD1. The germline CDR1 and CDR2 sequences are LNHNV and YYDKDF (reference sequence). The ends lost 3 bases at V and 8 bases at J; junction bases unmatched: 9. The CDR3 is 14 amino acids.

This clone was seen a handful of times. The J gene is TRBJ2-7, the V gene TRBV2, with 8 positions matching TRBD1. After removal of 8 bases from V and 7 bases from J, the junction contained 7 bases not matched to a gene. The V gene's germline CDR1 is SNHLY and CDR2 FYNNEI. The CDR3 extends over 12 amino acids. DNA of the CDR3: TGTGCCAGCGGGGGTGACAGGGGTGAGCAGTACTTC. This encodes CASGGDRGEQYF.

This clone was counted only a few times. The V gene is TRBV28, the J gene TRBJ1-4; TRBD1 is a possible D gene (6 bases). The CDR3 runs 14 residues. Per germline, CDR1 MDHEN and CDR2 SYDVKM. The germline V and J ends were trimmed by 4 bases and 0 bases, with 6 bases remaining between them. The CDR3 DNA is TGTGCCAGCAGTTGGACAGCAACTAATGAAAAACTGTTTTTT. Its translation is CASSWTATNEKLFF.

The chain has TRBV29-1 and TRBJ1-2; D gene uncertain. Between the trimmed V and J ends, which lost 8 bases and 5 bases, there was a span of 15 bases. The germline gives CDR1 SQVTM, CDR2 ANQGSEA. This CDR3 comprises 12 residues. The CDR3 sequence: CSTYGGFYGYTF. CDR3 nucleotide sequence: TGCAGCACCTACGGAGGGTTTTATGGCTACACCTTC.